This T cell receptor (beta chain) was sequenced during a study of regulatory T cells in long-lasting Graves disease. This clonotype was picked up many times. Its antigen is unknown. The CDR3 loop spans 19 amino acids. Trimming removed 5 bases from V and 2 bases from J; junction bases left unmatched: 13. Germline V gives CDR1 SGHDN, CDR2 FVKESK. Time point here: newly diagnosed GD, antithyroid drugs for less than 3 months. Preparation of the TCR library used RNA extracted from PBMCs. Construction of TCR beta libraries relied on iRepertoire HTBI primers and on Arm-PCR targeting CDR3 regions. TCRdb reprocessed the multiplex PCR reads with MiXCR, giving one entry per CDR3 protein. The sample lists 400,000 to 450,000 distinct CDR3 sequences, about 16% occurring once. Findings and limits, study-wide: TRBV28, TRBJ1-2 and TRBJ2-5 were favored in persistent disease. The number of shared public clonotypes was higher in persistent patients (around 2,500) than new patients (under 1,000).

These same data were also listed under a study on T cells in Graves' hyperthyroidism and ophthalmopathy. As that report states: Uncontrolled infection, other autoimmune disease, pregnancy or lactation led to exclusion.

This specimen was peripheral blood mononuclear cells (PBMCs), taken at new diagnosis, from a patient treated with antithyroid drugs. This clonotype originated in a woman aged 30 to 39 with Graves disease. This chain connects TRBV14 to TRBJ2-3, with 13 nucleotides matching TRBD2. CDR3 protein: CASSERSGLAGTYTDTQYF. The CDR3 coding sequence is TGTGCCAGCAGCGAAAGGTCGGGACTAGCGGGAACCTACACAGATACGCAGTATTTT.